A selection of T cell receptor beta chains follows, all from one sample in a study of cytomegalovirus exposure and HLA in healthy donors. The table came from immunoSEQ multiplex PCR; TCRdb's copy has only in-frame clones and leaves some out. The sample has around 100,000 clones, and its top ten clones hold about 6.8%. The specimen sequenced was PBMCs. Source of these receptors: a man aged 35-49 years in good health and CMV-seropositive. Each CDR3 is given with its conserved first and last residue. The order of the fields is V gene, J gene, D gene, CDR3 DNA, CDR3 protein. A D gene is named only where the DNA matches it firmly.

TRBV28	TRBJ2-5	NA	TGTGCCAGCAGTTTATTCAGGGGAAAGGGAGAGACCCAGTACTTC	CASSLFRGKGETQYF
TRBV11-3	TRBJ2-1	NA	TGTGCCAGCAGCCCCCGGACTGCCGTCTCCTACAATGAGCAGTTCTTC	CASSPRTAVSYNEQFF
TRBV25-1	TRBJ2-1	NA	TGTGCCAGCAGTGAGACAGGTCTATACGGTGAGCAGTTCTTC	CASSETGLYGEQFF
TRBV6-4	TRBJ2-1	NA	TGTGCCAGCAGAATAACTGCGACGGGAGCAAACAATGAGCAGTTCTTC	CASRITATGANNEQFF
TRBV6-6	TRBJ2-7	NA	TGTGCCAGCAGATGGGAGGGACAGGCCTACGAGCAGTACTTC	CASRWEGQAYEQYF
TRBV7-9	TRBJ1-2	NA	TGTGCCAGCAGCTTAATTCAGGGTGCCAACTATGGCTACACCTTC	CASSLIQGANYGYTF
TRBV19	TRBJ2-7	TRBD2	TGTGCCAGTAGTATAGGGCTAGCGGCCACCTACGAGCAGTACTTC	CASSIGLAATYEQYF
TRBV18	TRBJ1-4	NA	TGTGCCAGCGGCCGGGGGAATGAAAAACTGTTTTTT	CASGRGNEKLFF
TRBV11-2	TRBJ2-1	TRBD2	TGTGCCAGCAGCTTAGATTTGGGAGGGTTGAATGAGCAGTTCTTC	CASSLDLGGLNEQFF
TRBV7-2	TRBJ2-5	NA	TGTGCCAGCAGCTTAGGGGGCTCTCAAGAGACCCAGTACTTC	CASSLGGSQETQYF
TRBV27	TRBJ2-1	NA	TGTGCCAGCGCGGGTCTAAGGAGCCCTGGGAATGAGCAGTTCTTC	CASAGLRSPGNEQFF
TRBV6-5	TRBJ2-2	NA	TGTGCCAGCAGCCAGGGTAACGCGAACACCGGGGAGCTGTTTTTT	CASSQGNANTGELFF
TRBV28	TRBJ1-5	NA	TGTGCCAGCAGAAGTTTTAAAGCGGAAAGCAATCAGCCCCAGCATTTT	CASRSFKAESNQPQHF
TRBV19	TRBJ2-7	TRBD1	TGTGCCAGTAGTATACTGGACAGGGGAGTAAACGAGCAGTACTTC	CASSILDRGVNEQYF
TRBV29-1	TRBJ1-2	NA	TGCAGCGTTGAAGACGTACTAAGGAGGGTACGGGGCTACACCTTC	CSVEDVLRRVRGYTF
TRBV19	TRBJ1-5	TRBD1	TGTGCCAGTAGATCACAGGGGGCAGATCAGCCCCAGCATTTT	CASRSQGADQPQHF
TRBV28	TRBJ2-1	TRBD1	TGTGCCAGCAGTTTACAAGGACAGGGGATTGATGAGCAGTTCTTC	CASSLQGQGIDEQFF
TRBV6-5	TRBJ2-7	TRBD1	TGTGCCAGCAGTTCCCAACGGCAGGGGGACGAGCAGTACTTC	CASSSQRQGDEQYF